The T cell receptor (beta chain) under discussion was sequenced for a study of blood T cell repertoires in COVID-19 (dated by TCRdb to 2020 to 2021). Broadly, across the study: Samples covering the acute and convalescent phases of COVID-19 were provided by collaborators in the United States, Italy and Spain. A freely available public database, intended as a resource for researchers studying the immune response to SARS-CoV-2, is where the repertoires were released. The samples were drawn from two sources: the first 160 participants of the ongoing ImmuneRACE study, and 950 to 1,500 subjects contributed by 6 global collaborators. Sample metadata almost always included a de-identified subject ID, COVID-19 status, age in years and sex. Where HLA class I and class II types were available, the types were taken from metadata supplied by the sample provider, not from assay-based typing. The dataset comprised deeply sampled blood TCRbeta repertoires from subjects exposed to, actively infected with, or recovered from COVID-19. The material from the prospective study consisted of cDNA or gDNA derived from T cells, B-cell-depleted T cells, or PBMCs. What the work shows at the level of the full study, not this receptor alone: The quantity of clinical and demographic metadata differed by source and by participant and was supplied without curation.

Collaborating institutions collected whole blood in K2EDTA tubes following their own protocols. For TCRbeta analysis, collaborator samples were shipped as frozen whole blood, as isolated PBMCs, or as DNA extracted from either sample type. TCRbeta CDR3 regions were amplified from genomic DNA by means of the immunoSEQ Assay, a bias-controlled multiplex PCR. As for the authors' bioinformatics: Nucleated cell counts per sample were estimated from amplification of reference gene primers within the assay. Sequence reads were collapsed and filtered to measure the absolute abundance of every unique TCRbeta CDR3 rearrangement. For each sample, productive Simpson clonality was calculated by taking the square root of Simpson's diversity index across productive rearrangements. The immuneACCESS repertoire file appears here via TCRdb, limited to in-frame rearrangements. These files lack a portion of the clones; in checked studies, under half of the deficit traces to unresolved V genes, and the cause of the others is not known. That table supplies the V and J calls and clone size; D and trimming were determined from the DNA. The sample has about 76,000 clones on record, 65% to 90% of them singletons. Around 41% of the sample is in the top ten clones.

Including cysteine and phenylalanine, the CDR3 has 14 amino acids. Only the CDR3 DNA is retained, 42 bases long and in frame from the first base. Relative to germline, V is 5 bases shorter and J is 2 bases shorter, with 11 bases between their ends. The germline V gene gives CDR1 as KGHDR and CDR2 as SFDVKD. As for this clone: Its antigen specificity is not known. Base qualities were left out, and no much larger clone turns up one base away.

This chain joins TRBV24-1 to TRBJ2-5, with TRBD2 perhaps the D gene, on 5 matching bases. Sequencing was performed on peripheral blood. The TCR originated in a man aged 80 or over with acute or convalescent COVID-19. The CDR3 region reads CATSGADDQETQYF. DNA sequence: TGTGCCACCAGTGGAGCGGACGATCAAGAGACCCAGTACTTC.